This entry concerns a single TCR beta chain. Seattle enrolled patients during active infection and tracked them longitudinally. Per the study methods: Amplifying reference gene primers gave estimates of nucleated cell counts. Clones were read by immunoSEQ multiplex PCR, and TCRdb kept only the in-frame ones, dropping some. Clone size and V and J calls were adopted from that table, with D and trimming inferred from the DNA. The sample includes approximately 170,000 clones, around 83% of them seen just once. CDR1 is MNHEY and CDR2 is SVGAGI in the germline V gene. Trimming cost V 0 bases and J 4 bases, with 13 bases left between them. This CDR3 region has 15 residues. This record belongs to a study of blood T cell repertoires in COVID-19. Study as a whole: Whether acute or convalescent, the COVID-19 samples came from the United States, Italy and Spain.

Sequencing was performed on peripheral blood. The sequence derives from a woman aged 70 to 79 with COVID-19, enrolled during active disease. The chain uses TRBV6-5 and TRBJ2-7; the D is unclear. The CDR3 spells CASSYSMVADYEQYF. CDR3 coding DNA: TGTGCCAGCAGTTACTCGATGGTAGCAGATTACGAGCAGTACTTC.